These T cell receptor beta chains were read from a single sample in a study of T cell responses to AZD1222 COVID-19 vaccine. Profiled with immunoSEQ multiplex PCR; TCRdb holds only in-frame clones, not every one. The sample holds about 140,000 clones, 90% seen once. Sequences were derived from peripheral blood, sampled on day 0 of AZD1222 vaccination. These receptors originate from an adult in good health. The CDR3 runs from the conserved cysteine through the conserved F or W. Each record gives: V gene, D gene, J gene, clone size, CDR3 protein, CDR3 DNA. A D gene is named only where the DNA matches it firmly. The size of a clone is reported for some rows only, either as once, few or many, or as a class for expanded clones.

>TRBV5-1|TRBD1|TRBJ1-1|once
CASSTGTGFRNTEAFF
TGCGCCAGCAGCACCGGGACAGGGTTTCGGAACACTGAAGCTTTCTTT
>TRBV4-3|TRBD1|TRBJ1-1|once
CASSLTDRGWTEAFF
TGCGCCAGCAGCCTGACGGACAGGGGTTGGACTGAAGCTTTCTTT
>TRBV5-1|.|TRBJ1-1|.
CASSLEAGHMNTEAFF
TGCGCCAGCAGCTTGGAAGCGGGACATATGAACACTGAAGCTTTCTTT
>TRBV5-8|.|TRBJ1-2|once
CASSWTAYGYTF
TGTGCCAGCAGCTGGACAGCCTATGGCTACACCTTC
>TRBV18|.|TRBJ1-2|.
CASSLPGTSGYTF
TGTGCCAGCTCACTCCCAGGGACGTCAGGCTACACCTTC
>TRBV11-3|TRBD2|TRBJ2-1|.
CASSALPGLAVHEQFF
TGTGCCAGCAGCGCCCTTCCGGGACTAGCGGTCCATGAGCAGTTCTTC
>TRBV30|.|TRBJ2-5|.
CAWSARRLETQYF
TGTGCCTGGAGTGCACGGCGACTGGAGACCCAGTACTTC
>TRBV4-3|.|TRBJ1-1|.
CASSQEGRSTEAFF
TGCGCCAGCAGCCAAGAGGGGAGGAGCACTGAAGCTTTCTTT
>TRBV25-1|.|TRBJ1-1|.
CASSDLDLNTEAFF
TGTGCCAGCAGTGATCTCGACCTAAACACTGAAGCTTTCTTT
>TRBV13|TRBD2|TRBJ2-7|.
CASSLGLAGGPGFGEQYF
TGTGCCAGCAGCTTAGGGCTAGCGGGAGGGCCGGGGTTCGGCGAGCAGTACTTC
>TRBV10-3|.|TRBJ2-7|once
CAISENPGTAYEQYF
TGTGCCATCAGTGAAAACCCGGGTACGGCCTACGAGCAGTACTTC
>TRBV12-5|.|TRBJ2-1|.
CASGLGGVVHNEQFF
TGTGCTAGTGGTTTGGGGGGGGTCGTCCACAATGAGCAGTTCTTC
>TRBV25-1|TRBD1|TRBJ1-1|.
CASSAPRGIGAEAFF
TGTGCCAGCAGTGCCCCCAGGGGGATAGGCGCTGAAGCTTTCTTT
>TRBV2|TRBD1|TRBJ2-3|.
CASTRQGTSTDTQYF
TGTGCCAGCACCAGACAGGGCACTAGCACAGATACGCAGTATTTT
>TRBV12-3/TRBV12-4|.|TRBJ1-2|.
CASSLTQGAGYTF
TGTGCCAGCAGTTTAACACAGGGTGCTGGCTACACCTTC
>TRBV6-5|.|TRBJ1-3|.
CASSSGQSGNTIYF
TGTGCCAGCAGTTCAGGACAGTCTGGAAACACCATATATTTT
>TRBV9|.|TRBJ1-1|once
CASSLGGGTEAFF
TGTGCCAGCAGCTTAGGGGGGGGCACTGAAGCTTTCTTT
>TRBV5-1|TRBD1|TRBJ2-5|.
CASSLQGASETQYF
TGCGCCAGCAGCTTGCAGGGGGCCAGTGAGACCCAGTACTTC
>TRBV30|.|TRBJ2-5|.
CAWSATTSSQETQYF
TGTGCCTGGAGTGCCACAACTAGTAGCCAAGAGACCCAGTACTTC
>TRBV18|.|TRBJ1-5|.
CASSPPNQPQHF
TGTGCCAGCTCACCTCCCAATCAGCCCCAGCATTTT
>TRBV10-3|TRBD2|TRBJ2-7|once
CAISEGRASGYEQYF
TGTGCCATCAGTGAGGGTCGGGCTAGCGGCTACGAGCAGTACTTC
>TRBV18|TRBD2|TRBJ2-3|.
CASSRLASGDTQYF
TGTGCCAGCTCGCGACTAGCTAGCGGAGATACGCAGTATTTT
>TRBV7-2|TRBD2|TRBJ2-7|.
CASSLDPAGDSYEQYF
TGTGCCAGCAGCTTAGACCCAGCGGGAGACTCCTACGAGCAGTACTTC
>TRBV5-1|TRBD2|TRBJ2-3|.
CASSLASLFFAGGRADTQYF
TGCGCCAGCAGCTTGGCCTCCTTATTTTTTGCGGGAGGGCGTGCAGATACGCAGTATTTT
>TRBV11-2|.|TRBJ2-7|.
CASSLAADYEQYF
TGTGCCAGCAGCTTAGCGGCGGACTACGAGCAGTACTTC
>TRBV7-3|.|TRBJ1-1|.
CASSRRAGDTEAFF
TGTGCCAGCAGCCGCAGGGCCGGAGACACTGAAGCTTTCTTT
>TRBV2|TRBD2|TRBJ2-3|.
CASSGGLATDTQYF
TGTGCCAGCAGTGGGGGACTAGCGACAGATACGCAGTATTTT
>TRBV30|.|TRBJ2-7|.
CAWGPLIGASGQYF
TGTGCCTGGGGGCCGTTGATTGGAGCAAGCGGGCAGTACTTC
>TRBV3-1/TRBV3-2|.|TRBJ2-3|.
CASSQASGQSTDTQYF
TGTGCCAGCAGCCAAGCATCGGGACAATCGACAGATACGCAGTATTTT
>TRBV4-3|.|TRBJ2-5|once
CASSQDQTRWTQYF
TGCGCCAGCAGCCAAGATCAAACTAGATGGACCCAGTACTTC
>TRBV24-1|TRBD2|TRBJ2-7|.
CATSDSQTSGPAYEQYF
TGTGCCACCAGTGATTCGCAGACTAGCGGACCCGCTTACGAGCAGTACTTC
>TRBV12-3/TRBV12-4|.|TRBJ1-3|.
CASSYDEGNTIYF
TGTGCCAGCAGTTATGACGAGGGAAACACCATATATTTT
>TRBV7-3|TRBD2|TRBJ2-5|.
CASSPARGGGETQYF
TGTGCCAGCAGCCCCGCCCGGGGCGGGGGGGAGACCCAGTACTTC
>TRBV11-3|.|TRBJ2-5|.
CATSPGRGGETQYF
TGTGCCACCTCCCCCGGAAGGGGGGGAGAGACCCAGTACTTC
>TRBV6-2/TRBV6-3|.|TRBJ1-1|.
CASSWQGNTEAFF
TGTGCCAGCAGTTGGCAGGGGAACACTGAAGCTTTCTTT
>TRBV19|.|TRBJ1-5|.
CASSPRQLRANQPQHF
TGTGCCAGTAGTCCGCGACAGCTACGGGCCAATCAGCCCCAGCATTTT
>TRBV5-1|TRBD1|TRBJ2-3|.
CASSFGQGSTDTQYF
TGCGCCAGCAGCTTTGGACAGGGGAGCACAGATACGCAGTATTTT
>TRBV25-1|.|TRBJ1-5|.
CASSESGWSNQPQHF
TGTGCCAGCAGTGAGTCAGGGTGGAGCAATCAGCCCCAGCATTTT